The entry that follows covers one TCR beta chain sequence. The data derive from a study of blood T cell repertoires in COVID-19. Study background: Nucleic acid was either cDNA or gDNA, and it came from T cells, B-cell-depleted T cells, or PBMCs.

This CDR3 region has 16 residues. CDR1 and CDR2 from the germline V gene are SGHTA and FQGNSA. Germline trimming cut 3 bases from V and 6 bases from J; bases unmatched to any gene: 9. Under the authors' procedure: Amplification of reference gene primers was used by the study to estimate nucleated cell counts. TCRdb keeps only in-frame clones here, not all; method: immunoSEQ multiplex PCR. That table furnishes V, J and clone size, whereas the DNA furnished D and trimming. This sample has roughly 130,000 clones; approximately 80% occur once, and the top ten carry around a sixth. The TCR sequence derives from a man between 45 and 60 years old with acute or convalescent COVID-19. Specimen: peripheral blood. The chain combines TRBV7-2 with TRBJ2-3; 10 positions agree with TRBD2. This chain's CDR3 is CASSFKGTSVMDTQYF. As DNA, the CDR3 is TGTGCCAGCAGCTTTAAGGGGACTAGCGTCATGGATACGCAGTATTTT.